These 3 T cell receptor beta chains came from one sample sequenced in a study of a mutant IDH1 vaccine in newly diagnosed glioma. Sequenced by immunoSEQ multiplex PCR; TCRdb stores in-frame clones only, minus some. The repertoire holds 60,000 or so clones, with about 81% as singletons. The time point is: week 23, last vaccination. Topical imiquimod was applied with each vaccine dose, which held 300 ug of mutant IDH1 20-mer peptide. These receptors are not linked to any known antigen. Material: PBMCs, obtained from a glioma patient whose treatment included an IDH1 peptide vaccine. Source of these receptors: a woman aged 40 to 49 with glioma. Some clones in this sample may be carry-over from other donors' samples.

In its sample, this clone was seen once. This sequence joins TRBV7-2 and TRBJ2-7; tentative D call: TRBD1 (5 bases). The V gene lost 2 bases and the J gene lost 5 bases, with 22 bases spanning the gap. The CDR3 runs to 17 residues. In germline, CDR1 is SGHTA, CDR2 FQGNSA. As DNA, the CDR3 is TGTGCCAGCAGCTTATCGATCGGTATGGCAGGGAACGACGAGCAGTACTTC. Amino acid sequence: CASSLSIGMAGNDEQYF. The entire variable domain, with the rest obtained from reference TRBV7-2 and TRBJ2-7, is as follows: GAGVSQSPSNKVTEKGKDVELRCDPISGHTALYWYRQSLGQGLEFLIYFQGNSAPDKSGLPSDRFSAERTGGSVSTLTIQRTQQEDSAVYLCASSLSIGMAGNDEQYFGPGTRLTVT.

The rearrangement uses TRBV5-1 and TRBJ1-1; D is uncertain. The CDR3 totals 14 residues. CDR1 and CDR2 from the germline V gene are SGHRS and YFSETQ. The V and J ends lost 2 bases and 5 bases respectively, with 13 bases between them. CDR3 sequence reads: CASSLGSSLTEAFF. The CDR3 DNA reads TGCGCCAGCAGCTTAGGCTCCTCTTTGACTGAAGCTTTCTTT.

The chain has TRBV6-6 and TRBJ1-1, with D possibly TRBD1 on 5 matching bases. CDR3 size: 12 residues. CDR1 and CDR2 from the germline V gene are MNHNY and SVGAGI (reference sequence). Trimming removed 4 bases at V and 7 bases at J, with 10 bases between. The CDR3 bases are TGTGCCAGCAGTTTTGGGGGGGATGAAGCTTTCTTT. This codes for CASSFGGDEAFF.